Listed here are 19 T cell receptor beta chains from one sample, sequenced in a study of memory CD8 T cells in hepatitis C reinfection. Noted time point: pre-reinfection, 55 to 20 weeks before reinfection detection. No in vitro expansion preceded TCR sequencing of the sorted cells. Clones were sequenced by immunoSEQ multiplex PCR, and TCRdb holds only the in-frame ones, with some missing. Of more than 45,000 clones in the sample, about nine tenths were seen once. The sequenced sample consisted of naive CD8+ T cells sorted from blood. The receptors come from a man younger than 30 with hepatitis C virus infection.

This chain links TRBV7-6 with TRBJ2-5; 7 bases agree with TRBD2. This CDR3 contains 13 residues. V lost 1 base, J lost 5 bases, and 1 base stayed unmatched. Germline-derived CDR1 and CDR2 are SGHVS and FNYEAQ. This CDR3 reads CASSLGGGETQYF. DNA of the CDR3: TGTGCCAGCAGCTTAGGGGGAGGGGAGACCCAGTACTTC.

The V call is TRBV7-9, the J call TRBJ2-5; 11 nucleotides align to TRBD1. There are 16 residues in the CDR3. After removal of 4 bases from V and 4 bases from J, the junction contained 8 bases not matched to a gene. The germline V gene has CDR1 SEHNR and CDR2 FQNEAQ (reference sequence). The CDR3 region has the DNA TGTGCCAGCAGCTCCGGGACAGGGGGAGTGGGAGAGACCCAGTACTTC. Its translation: CASSSGTGGVGETQYF.

CDR3 DNA: TGTGCCTGGAGGAAAAGTGGTGGGGGGGCCCTCCACTTT. This codes for CAWRKSGGGALHF. The chain employs TRBV30 and TRBJ1-6, with a tentative D call TRBD1 (5 bases). V was trimmed by 3 bases and J by 14 bases, leaving 17 bases between them. Germline CDR1 GTSNPN, CDR2 SVGIG (reference sequence). This CDR3 is 13 amino acids long.

V and J are TRBV6-5 and TRBJ1-5, with 8 positions matching TRBD1. V was pared by 5 bases and J by 10 bases, with 10 bases of the junction left unmatched. The germline V gene has CDR1 MNHEY and CDR2 SVGAGI. The CDR3 spans 14 residues. In nucleotides, the CDR3 is TGTGCCAGCAGTCCCGGACAGGGAGTTCATCCCCAGCATTTT. Translated, it gives CASSPGQGVHPQHF.

The chain joins TRBV5-1 to TRBJ2-2, with TRBD2 matching 7 bases. CDR1 and CDR2 (germline): SGHRS, YFSETQ. V was pared by 1 base and J by 4 bases, with 4 bases of the junction left unmatched. The CDR3 contains 15 residues. For the CDR3, the DNA is TGCGCCAGCAGCTTGCTAGCGGAGCCCACCGGGGAGCTGTTTTTT. Translating gives CASSLLAEPTGELFF.

The V gene is TRBV27, the J gene TRBJ2-2, with a weak D call TRBD1 (6 bases). CDR3 length: 18 residues. The germline V gene encodes CDR1 MNHEY and CDR2 SMNVEV (reference sequence). Trimming removed 7 bases at V and 4 bases at J, with 25 bases between. The CDR3 loop reads CASKSGHQPIQITGELFF. In DNA form, the CDR3 reads TGTGCCAGCAAGTCGGGACACCAACCAATCCAGATCACCGGGGAGCTGTTTTTT.

About this clone itself: A read error may account for a junction end that differs from germline. The sample contains more than one DNA sequence encoding this CDR3. The chain recombines TRBV7-2 with TRBJ2-2; 11 nucleotides line up with TRBD1. The CDR3 is made up of 16 amino acids. CDR1 is SGHTA, CDR2 FQGNSA, per germline. The CDR3 loop reads CASSLRTGGKDGELFF. The CDR3 DNA follows: TGTGCCAGCAGCCTACGGACAGGGGGCAAGGACGGGGAGCTATTTTTT.

The chain uses TRBV19 and TRBJ1-5; the match to TRBD1 covers 7 bases. This CDR3 has 18 residues. Germline V gene data show CDR1 as LNHDA and CDR2 as SQIVND (reference sequence). V shed 3 bases, J shed 0 bases, and the junction held 11 bases outside the gene matches. CDR3 in amino acids: CASSISPPGQYSNQPQHF. The CDR3 DNA reads TGTGCCAGTAGTATCAGCCCCCCGGGACAGTATAGCAATCAGCCCCAGCATTTT. Complete variable domain (other parts from reference TRBV19 and TRBJ1-5): DGGITQSPKYLFRKEGQNVTLSCEQNLNHDAMYWYRQDPGQGLRLIYYSQIVNDFQKGDIAEGYSVSREKKESFPLTVTSAQKNPTAFYLCASSISPPGQYSNQPQHFGDGTRLSIL.

This clone came up once. This chain links TRBV7-9 with TRBJ2-1; 13 positions agree with TRBD2. This CDR3 region has 15 residues. J lost 8 bases, V lost 8 bases, and 9 bases had no gene match. The germline gives CDR1 SEHNR, CDR2 FQNEAQ (reference sequence). In DNA form, the CDR3 reads TGTGCCAGCGCACCTACTAGCGGGGGGGCGCATGAGCAGTTCTTC. It specifies CASAPTSGGAHEQFF.

The chain carries TRBV5-1 and TRBJ2-3; 9 bases fit TRBD2. The CDR3 is 15 residues long. Germline-derived CDR1 and CDR2 are SGHRS and YFSETQ. V lost 0 bases and J lost 5; bases outside the gene matches: 4. The CDR3 spells CASSLVGLAGDTQYF. The DNA for the CDR3 is TGCGCCAGCAGCTTGGTGGGACTAGCAGGAGATACGCAGTATTTT.

The chain joins TRBV6-5 to TRBJ2-3; D possibly corresponds to TRBD1 (5 bases). The CDR3 length is 15 residues. The V gene lost 8 bases and the J gene lost 3 bases, with 18 bases spanning the gap. Germline CDR1 MNHEY, CDR2 SVGAGI. The CDR3 sequence is CASSAYQGATDTQYF. The CDR3 DNA follows: TGTGCCAGCTCGGCCTACCAGGGTGCGACAGATACGCAGTATTTT.

The chain employs TRBV14 and TRBJ1-2; D is ambiguous. Germline V lookup: CDR1 SGHDN, CDR2 FVKESK. Deletions cut 0 bases from V and 4 bases from J, with 15 bases between. The length of the CDR3 is 16 residues. The CDR3 reads CASSQEIGGNFYGYTF. CDR3 DNA: TGTGCCAGCAGCCAAGAAATCGGAGGAAACTTCTATGGCTACACCTTC.

This rearrangement joins TRBV21-1 to TRBJ2-4; the DNA was not compared with TRBD2, the D call given in the table. TRBV21-1 is tagged as a pseudogene. The CDR3 length is 15 residues. The DNA for the CDR3 is TGTGCCAGCAGCAAAGCGGTAGATTGGGTCCGGGAGGGCTGGTTC. Amino acids: CASSKAVDWVREGWF.

The V gene is TRBV5-5, the J gene TRBJ1-2; D possibly corresponds to TRBD1 (6 bases). Trimming stripped 2 bases from V and 5 bases from J, with 7 bases between. CDR1 is SGHKS, CDR2 YYEKEE, per germline (reference sequence). CDR3 length equals 12 residues. CDR3 nucleotide sequence: TGTGCCAGCAGCTTACAGGGTTATGGCTACACCTTC. Translated, it gives CASSLQGYGYTF.

This clone was observed a handful of times. The CDR3 protein is CASSLGALAFF. The CDR3 coding sequence is TGTGCCAGCAGCTTGGGGGCGTTGGCTTTCTTT. The rearrangement uses TRBV5-5 and TRBJ1-1, with no clear D. Trimming removed 0 bases at V and 11 bases at J, with 8 bases between. Germline V CDR1 and CDR2: SGHKS, YYEKEE (reference sequence). This CDR3 spans 11 amino acids. The entire variable domain, with the rest obtained from reference TRBV5-5 and TRBJ1-1, is as follows: DAGVTQSPTHLIKTRGQQVTLRCSPISGHKSVSWYQQVLGQGPQFIFQYYEKEERGRGNFPDRFSARQFPNYSSELNVNALLLGDSALYLCASSLGALAFFGQGTRLTVV.

This chain uses TRBV5-6 with TRBJ2-5; the match to TRBD2 covers 10 bases. The CDR3 has 15 amino acids. V lost 3 bases to trimming and J lost 2 bases; unmatched junction nucleotides: 4. CDR1 is SGHDT, CDR2 YYEEEE, per germline. This chain's CDR3 is CASSSGLAVQETQYF. In DNA, the CDR3 is TGTGCCAGCAGCTCCGGACTAGCGGTACAAGAGACCCAGTACTTC.

The chain links TRBV2 to TRBJ2-2; TRBD1 aligns across 10 bases. The CDR3 loop spans 14 amino acids. Germline V CDR1 and CDR2: SNHLY, FYNNEI. J lost 7 bases, V lost 6 bases, and 5 bases had no gene match. This chain's CDR3 is CASSPTGGFGELFF. The CDR3 DNA is TGTGCCAGCAGCCCGACAGGGGGCTTCGGGGAGCTGTTTTTT.

V and J are TRBV14 and TRBJ2-1; tentatively, D is TRBD2 (6 bases). The CDR3 runs 17 residues. Germline CDR1 and CDR2: SGHDN and FVKESK. The V gene lost 0 bases and the J gene lost 4 bases, with 16 bases spanning the gap. The CDR3: CASSQDRVIAEYNEQFF. The DNA for the CDR3 is TGTGCCAGCAGCCAAGATCGGGTAATAGCGGAGTACAATGAGCAGTTCTTC.

V gene TRBV13 combines with J gene TRBJ2-1, with TRBD2 matching 12 bases. Germline V gene sequence: CDR1 PRHDT, CDR2 FYEKMQ (reference sequence). V lost 1 base and J lost 4; bases outside the gene matches: 5. The CDR3 has 17 amino acids. The CDR3 DNA reads TGTGCCAGCAGCTTAGTCTCGACTAGCGGGAGATACAATGAGCAGTTCTTC. Its translation is CASSLVSTSGRYNEQFF.